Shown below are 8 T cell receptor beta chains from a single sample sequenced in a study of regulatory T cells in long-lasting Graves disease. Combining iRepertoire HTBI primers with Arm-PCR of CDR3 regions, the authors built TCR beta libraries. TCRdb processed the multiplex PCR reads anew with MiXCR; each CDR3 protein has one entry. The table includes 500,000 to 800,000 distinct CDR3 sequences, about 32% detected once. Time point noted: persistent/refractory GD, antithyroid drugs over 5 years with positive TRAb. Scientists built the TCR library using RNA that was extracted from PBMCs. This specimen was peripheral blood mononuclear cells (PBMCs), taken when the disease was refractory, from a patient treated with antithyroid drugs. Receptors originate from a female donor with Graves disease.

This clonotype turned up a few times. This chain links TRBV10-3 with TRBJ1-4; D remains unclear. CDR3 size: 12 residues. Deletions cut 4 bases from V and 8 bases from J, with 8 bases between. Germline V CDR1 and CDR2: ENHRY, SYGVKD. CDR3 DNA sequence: TGTGCCATCAGTGGGGCGAGGGAAAAACTGTTTTTT. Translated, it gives CAISGAREKLFF.

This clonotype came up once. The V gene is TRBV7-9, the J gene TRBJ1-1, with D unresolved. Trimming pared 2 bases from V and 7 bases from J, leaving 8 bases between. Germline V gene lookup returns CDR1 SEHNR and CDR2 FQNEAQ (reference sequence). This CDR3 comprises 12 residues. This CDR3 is CASSLLAGEAFF. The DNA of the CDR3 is TGTGCCAGCAGCTTACTGGCAGGTGAAGCTTTCTTT.

CDR3: CASSQALAVGETQYF. DNA for the CDR3: TGCGCCAGCAGCCAAGCACTAGCGGTCGGAGAGACCCAGTACTTC. This chain uses TRBV4-1 with TRBJ2-5; 8 bases map to TRBD2. The CDR3 loop spans 15 amino acids. Trimming removed 1 base from V and 4 bases from J; junction bases left unmatched: 5. CDR1 is MGHRA, CDR2 YSYEKL, per germline.

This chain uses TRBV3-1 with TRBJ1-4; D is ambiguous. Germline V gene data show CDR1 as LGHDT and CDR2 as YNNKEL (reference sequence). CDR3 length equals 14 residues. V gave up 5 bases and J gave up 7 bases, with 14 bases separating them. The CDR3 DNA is TGTGCCAGCAGCAACCGGGAAGGTGGTGAAAAACTGTTTTTT. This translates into CASSNREGGEKLFF.

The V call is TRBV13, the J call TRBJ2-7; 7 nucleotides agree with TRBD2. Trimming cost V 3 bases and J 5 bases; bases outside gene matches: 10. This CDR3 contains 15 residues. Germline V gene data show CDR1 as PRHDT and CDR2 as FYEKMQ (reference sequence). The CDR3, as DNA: TGTGCCAGCAGCTTCCGACTAGCAGCCGGACACGAGCAGTACTTC. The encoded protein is CASSFRLAAGHEQYF.

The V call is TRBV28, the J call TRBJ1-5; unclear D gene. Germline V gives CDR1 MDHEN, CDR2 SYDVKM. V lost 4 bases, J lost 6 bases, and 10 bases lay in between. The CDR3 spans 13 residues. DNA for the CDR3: TGTGCCAGCAGTTCACCCTTGGGTCAGCCCCAGCATTTT. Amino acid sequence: CASSSPLGQPQHF.

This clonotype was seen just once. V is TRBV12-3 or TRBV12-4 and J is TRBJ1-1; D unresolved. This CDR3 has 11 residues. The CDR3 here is CATRKDIEAFF. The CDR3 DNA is TGTGCAACACGGAAGGATATTGAAGCTTTCTTT.

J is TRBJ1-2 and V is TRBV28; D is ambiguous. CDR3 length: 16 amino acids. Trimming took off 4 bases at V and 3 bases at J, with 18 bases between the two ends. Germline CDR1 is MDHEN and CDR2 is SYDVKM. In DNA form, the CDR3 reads TGTGCCAGCAGTTCACACCGGGATTTTCCCCACTATGGCTACACCTTC. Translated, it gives CASSSHRDFPHYGYTF.